This TCR beta chain originates from a study of regulatory T cells in long-lasting Graves disease. Study as a whole: For under 3 months, newly diagnosed Graves' patients had been taking antithyroid drugs.

Arm-PCR with iRepertoire HTBI primers amplified the CDR3 regions for these TCR beta libraries. In TCRdb, the multiplex PCR reads were re-called with MiXCR into one record per CDR3 protein. The data hold about 620,000 distinct CDR3 sequences, with about 16% observed a single time. Regarding time point: newly diagnosed GD, antithyroid drugs for less than 3 months. Construction of the TCR library relied on RNA isolated from PBMCs. Germline V gives CDR1 SGHTA, CDR2 FQGNSA. The ends were cut back, 6 bases at V and 7 bases at J, with 13 bases in the middle. The CDR3 has 12 amino acids. The data also belong to a second study, concerning T cells in Graves' hyperthyroidism and ophthalmopathy. That study reports: The definition of stable Graves' hyperthyroidism was no ophthalmopathy progression within 18 months. Ophthalmopathy was told apart from stable hyperthyroidism by a 13 V-J model.

V usage is TRBV7-2 and J usage is TRBJ2-7; possible D gene TRBD2, 6 bases. The sequencing here drew on peripheral blood mononuclear cells (PBMCs), taken at new diagnosis, from a patient treated with antithyroid drugs. The TCR comes from a woman aged 25-40 years with Graves disease. CDR3 bases: TGTGCCAGCAGTCCCTGGAGGGTGGAGCAGTACTTC. Its protein product is CASSPWRVEQYF. The complete variable domain, with remaining parts taken from reference TRBV7-2 and TRBJ2-7, reads GAGVSQSPSNKVTEKGKDVELRCDPISGHTALYWYRQSLGQGLEFLIYFQGNSAPDKSGLPSDRFSAERTGGSVSTLTIQRTQQEDSAVYLCASSPWRVEQYFGPGTRLTVT.